The following is a T cell receptor (beta chain) sequence with its context. Cohorts were assigned according to the clinical history that participants reported. These data are taken from a study of blood T cell repertoires in COVID-19. Study context: Collection of acute and convalescent COVID-19 samples took place in the United States, Italy and Spain. PBMCs, B-cell-depleted T cells, or T cells were the source of the cDNA or gDNA that made up the material.

This CDR3 region has 18 residues. Germline CDR1 is LNHDA and CDR2 is SQIVND (reference sequence). Unmatched junction bases numbered 15, after V lost 6 bases and J lost 2 bases. TCRdb's table, derived via immunoSEQ multiplex PCR, lists solely in-frame clones and lacks some. The data hold roughly 260,000 clones, with approximately 86% observed a single time. This TCR was recovered from a woman in her 30s with acute COVID-19. The rearrangement links TRBV19 to TRBJ2-5; TRBD2 agrees at 10 bases. The sequencing sample was made of PBMCs or T cells enriched from blood (not recorded which). This chain's CDR3 is CASSSSKRLAGLQETQYF. The CDR3 region has the DNA TGTGCCAGTAGCTCATCGAAGAGACTAGCGGGTCTACAAGAGACCCAGTACTTC. The complete variable domain, with remaining parts taken from reference TRBV19 and TRBJ2-5, reads DGGITQSPKYLFRKEGQNVTLSCEQNLNHDAMYWYRQDPGQGLRLIYYSQIVNDFQKGDIAEGYSVSREKKESFPLTVTSAQKNPTAFYLCASSSSKRLAGLQETQYFGPGTRLLVL.